This TCR beta chain was sequenced for a study of blood T cells in healthy people across ages (dated by TCRdb to the mid-2010s). Broadly, across the study: In model experiments, template switching captured about one uniquely barcoded TCR beta cDNA molecule for every two T cells. Donors were grouped into four age groups: young (average 16 years), middle-aged (roughly 40), aged (about 59) and long-lived (approximately 75). To track age-related changes in TCR beta repertoire diversity, the study relied on deep sequencing normalized with unique cDNA molecular identifiers. To avoid experimental bias, donors of different ages were randomly spread across the sequencing lanes. The study analyzed two additional independent replicas of 1 million unique cDNA reads from the same blood draw for two donors, one aged 18 to 30 and one aged 80 or older. What the authors observed across the whole study: The long-lived group showed more naive CD4+ T cells, fewer expanded clones and increased TCR diversity than the aged group, suggesting age selection. Estimates of total diversity based on one million sequenced T cells were regarded as lower bounds and as underestimates. Conclusive comparison of naive and antigen-experienced compartments was prevented by the profiling of bulk unsorted PBMCs. Observed TCR beta diversity per million T cells fell roughly linearly with age, and a significant reduction was already apparent by age roughly 40. The percentage of naive T cells measured by flow cytometry correlated strongly with observed TCR beta diversity. Donor CMV infection status was unknown, potentially confounding age-related changes in expanded clonotypes.

The roughly 37 donors, aged about 6 to 100 years, were systemically healthy Caucasian individuals from Russia. About 10 milliliters of peripheral blood were collected from each donor into EDTA-treated Vacutainer tubes. Ficoll-Paque density-gradient centrifugation was used to isolate PBMCs, with at least 7 million per sample. Total RNA was extracted from PBMCs with Trizol reagent, with at least 6 micrograms obtained per sample. Naive CD45RAhigh/CD27high T cell percentages were measured by flow cytometry on a PBMC aliquot from every donor. The CDR3 covers 13 residues, taking in both the cysteine and the phenylalanine. The read is trimmed to its CDR3 DNA, 39 bases read in frame from base 1. As encoded in the germline V gene (reference sequence), CDR1 is MNHEY while CDR2 is SMNVEV. Receptors were amplified or captured by 5' RACE. Instrument on record: Illumina HiSeq 2500. A second PCR of roughly 6 to 11 cycles was run with a J-beta primer mix and a sample-barcoded 5' primer. Each TCR beta cDNA molecule received a unique molecular identifier from a template-switch 5' adaptor carrying 12 random nucleotides. At least 2.5 million CDR3-containing paired-end reads were obtained from each sample. First-strand cDNA was synthesized from all RNA with the Mint cDNA synthesis kit, primed by a TRBC-specific oligonucleotide. Following uracil-DNA glycosylase treatment, all cDNA underwent a first 18-cycle PCR with the universal primers M1SS and BC2_uni_R. Under the source paper's analysis protocol: Normalization of each sample was performed by random selection of 1 million high-quality reads, each carrying a distinct molecular identifier. Reads with shared molecular identifiers were discarded instead of being binned into consensus sequences. CDR3 identification, clonotype clustering and error correction used MiTCR with a Q25 quality threshold and the strictest error-elimination algorithm. A nonparametric unseen species model with Euler transformation was used to estimate lower-bound total TCR beta diversity. The public reads were reprocessed in TCRdb via fastp at Q25 and MiXCR, keeping in-frame beta chains. Duplicate CDR3 protein sequences are folded into a single record with the most common DNA and genes. In this record, the V and J calls reflect TCRdb's handling and not the investigators' own analysis. This sample comprises about 1.1 million distinct CDR3 sequences, 35% to 40% of them detected only once. Around 13% of the sample is taken by the ten largest.

Note on this clonotype: Its specific antigen is unknown. A clone one base away is much larger, so this may be a read error.

The sequence is built from TRBV27 and TRBJ1-2, and the D gene may be TRBD1, 5 bases matching. The sequencing sample was made of blood. The clonotype originates from a man younger than 35 in good health. The CDR3 reads as follows: CVSSLTGTYGYTF. The sequenced DNA is TGTGTCAGCAGCTTAACCGGGACCTATGGCTACACCTTC.